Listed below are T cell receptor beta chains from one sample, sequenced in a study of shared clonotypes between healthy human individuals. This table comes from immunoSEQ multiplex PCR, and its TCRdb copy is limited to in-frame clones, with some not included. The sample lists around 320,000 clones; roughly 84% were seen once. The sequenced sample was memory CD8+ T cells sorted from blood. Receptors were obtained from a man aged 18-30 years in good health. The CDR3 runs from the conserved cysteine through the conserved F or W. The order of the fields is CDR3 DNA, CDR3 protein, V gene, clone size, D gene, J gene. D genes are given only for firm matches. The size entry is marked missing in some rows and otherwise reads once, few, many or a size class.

CDR3nt: TGTGCCAGCAGTTTATCTCCGGGACGGCTAAACACCGGGGAGCTGTTTTTT
CDR3aa: CASSLSPGRLNTGELFF
v_gene: TRBV27
abundance: .
d_gene: .
j_gene: TRBJ2-2

CDR3nt: TGTGCCAGCAGCCCCCCTAATCTCAGGGCGGTAGTTGAAGCTTTCTTT
CDR3aa: CASSPPNLRAVVEAFF
v_gene: TRBV4-2
abundance: .
d_gene: .
j_gene: TRBJ1-1

CDR3nt: TGCGCCAGCAGCCAGACCAGTACTAGCGGGAGGTACAATGAGCAGTTCTTC
CDR3aa: CASSQTSTSGRYNEQFF
v_gene: TRBV4-1
abundance: .
d_gene: TRBD2
j_gene: TRBJ2-1

CDR3nt: TGCGCCAGCAGCCTTCTCCGGGACGGAGCCTACGAGCAGTACTTC
CDR3aa: CASSLLRDGAYEQYF
v_gene: TRBV4-1
abundance: .
d_gene: .
j_gene: TRBJ2-7

CDR3nt: TGTGCCAGTAGTATTGGGATCTTTGGCTACACCTTC
CDR3aa: CASSIGIFGYTF
v_gene: TRBV19
abundance: few
d_gene: .
j_gene: TRBJ1-2

CDR3nt: TGTGCCACGCGGGGGGCCCTAGAGAGATACAATGAGCAGTTCTTC
CDR3aa: CATRGALERYNEQFF
v_gene: TRBV5-4
abundance: .
d_gene: TRBD2
j_gene: TRBJ2-1

CDR3nt: TGCAGCGTTGTAGCTGCCAGTTCGAACACTGAAGCTTTCTTT
CDR3aa: CSVVAASSNTEAFF
v_gene: TRBV29-1
abundance: .
d_gene: .
j_gene: TRBJ1-1

CDR3nt: TGTGCCAGCAGACTTCTAGCGGGAGGGCCAAATGAGCAGTTCTTC
CDR3aa: CASRLLAGGPNEQFF
v_gene: TRBV6-6
abundance: .
d_gene: TRBD2
j_gene: TRBJ2-1

CDR3nt: TGTGCCAGCAGTGAACTTGCCGGCTCCTATAATTCACCCCTCCACTTT
CDR3aa: CASSELAGSYNSPLHF
v_gene: TRBV2
abundance: once
d_gene: .
j_gene: TRBJ1-6

CDR3nt: TGTGCCAGCTCAGAGACAAAGAAAACTTTTGCAACTAATGAAAAACTGTTTTTT
CDR3aa: CASSETKKTFATNEKLFF
v_gene: TRBV6-4
abundance: .
d_gene: .
j_gene: TRBJ1-4

CDR3nt: TGTGCCAGTAGTATAGAAGGGGGGTATCAGCCCCAGCATTTT
CDR3aa: CASSIEGGYQPQHF
v_gene: TRBV19
abundance: .
d_gene: .
j_gene: TRBJ1-5